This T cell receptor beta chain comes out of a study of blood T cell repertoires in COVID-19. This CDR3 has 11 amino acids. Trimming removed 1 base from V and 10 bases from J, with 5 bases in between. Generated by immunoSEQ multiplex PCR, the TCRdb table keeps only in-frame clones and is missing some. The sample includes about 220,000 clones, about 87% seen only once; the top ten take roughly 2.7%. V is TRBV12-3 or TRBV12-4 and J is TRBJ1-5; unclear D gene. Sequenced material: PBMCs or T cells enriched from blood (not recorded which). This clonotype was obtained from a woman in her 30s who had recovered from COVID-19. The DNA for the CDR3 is TGTGCCAGCAGTTTAGATGGCCCCCAGCATTTT. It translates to CASSLDGPQHF.